Below, 10 T cell receptor beta chains from the same sample are listed, as sequenced in a study of control samples from healthy donors and cancer patients (dated by TCRdb to 2018 to 2021). The library was generated by the immunoSEQ multiplex PCR assay. In its TCRdb copy, this immuneACCESS table keeps in-frame sequences only and misses some clones. Where compared with another copy, unresolved V genes explain less than half of these, and the others have no known cause. The sample data list roughly 100,000 clones, and roughly 89% of these were observed just once. The ten largest make up approximately 19% of the sample. The sequenced sample was PBMCs. The receptor set was obtained from a man in his 60s with lung cancer.

The chain carries TRBV7-9 and TRBJ2-3; D not resolved. Germline assignment: CDR1 SEHNR and CDR2 FQNEAQ (reference sequence). CDR3 length equals 15 residues. The germline V and J ends were trimmed by 1 base and 0 bases, with 8 bases remaining between them. The CDR3 DNA follows: TGTGCCAGCAGCTTAGGCAGCTCTAGCACAGATACGCAGTATTTT. It encodes CASSLGSSSTDTQYF.

CDR3: CASSLLAANYGYTF. The CDR3 DNA reads TGTGCCAGCAGCTTATTAGCAGCTAACTATGGCTACACCTTC. V usage is TRBV7-2 and J usage is TRBJ1-2; D gene ambiguous. V dropped 2 bases and J dropped 0 bases, with 7 bases sitting between them. The CDR3 totals 14 residues. Per germline, CDR1 SGHTA and CDR2 FQGNSA.

With respect to this clone: Other nucleotide sequences from this sample produce the same CDR3. The chain couples TRBV27 to TRBJ1-2; 11 bases fit TRBD1. V trimming: 0 bases; J trimming: 0 bases; junction bases outside the gene matches: 3. CDR3 length equals 17 residues. Germline CDR1 reads MNHEY; CDR2 reads SMNVEV (reference sequence). Written as DNA, the CDR3 is TGTGCCAGCAGTTTATCGGGGACAGGGGGATCTAACTATGGCTACACCTTC. Amino acid sequence: CASSLSGTGGSNYGYTF.

The CDR3 nucleotides are TGCAGCCTCAGGAGGCCTAGCGGGTACAATGAGCAGTTCTTC. It yields the protein CSLRRPSGYNEQFF. This chain links TRBV29-1 with TRBJ2-1; TRBD2 matches 8 bases. Germline assignment: CDR1 SQVTM and CDR2 ANQGSEA. CDR3 length: 14 amino acids. V shed 8 bases and J 4 bases; nucleotides not matched to a gene: 10.

This chain links TRBV30 with TRBJ1-3; D unclear. This CDR3 region has 14 residues. Germline V gives CDR1 GTSNPN, CDR2 SVGIG (reference sequence). Trimming removed 8 bases at V and 10 bases at J, with 24 bases between. The CDR3 DNA sequence: TGTGCCCTTAGCCACGGACGCTCCGCTGGAACCATATATTTT. Residues: CALSHGRSAGTIYF.

This clone was detected once. The chain has TRBV19 and TRBJ1-6, with D tentatively TRBD1 (6 bases). CDR1 LNHDA and CDR2 SQIVND come from the germline V gene (reference sequence). This CDR3 has 15 amino acids. Trimming removed 7 bases from V and 3 bases from J, with 13 bases in between. The CDR3 reads CASTVGGHYNSPLHF. The CDR3 bases are TGTGCCAGTACCGTAGGGGGGCACTATAATTCACCCCTCCACTTT.

About this clone: One end of the junction varies from germline; a read error may be responsible. The rearrangement links TRBV7-8 to TRBJ1-4; tentative D call: TRBD1 (5 bases). This CDR3 has 13 amino acids. The V gene's germline CDR1 is SGHVS and CDR2 FQNEAQ. CDR3 residues: CASSIAGPEKLFF. For the CDR3, the DNA is TGTGCCAGCAGCATAGCGGGGCCCGAAAAACTGTTTTTT.

V gene TRBV9 combines with J gene TRBJ2-3; no reliable D call. This CDR3 has 16 amino acids. V lost 0 bases and J 3 bases, leaving 14 bases between the germline ends. Germline assignment: CDR1 SGDLS and CDR2 YYNGEE. CDR3 nucleotide sequence: TGTGCCAGCAGCGTAGAGGGTAGATTGGGGACAGATACGCAGTATTTT. Translated, it gives CASSVEGRLGTDTQYF.

The rearrangement links TRBV12-3 or TRBV12-4 to TRBJ2-7; maybe TRBD1 (6 bases). CDR3 size: 13 residues. Deletions cut 5 bases from V and 2 bases from J, with 10 bases between. The CDR3 DNA reads TGTGCCAGCAGTCCTACAGGGCCCTACGAGCAGTACGTC. Protein sequence: CASSPTGPYEQYV.

The CDR3 coding sequence is TGTGCCAGCAGTGAACAGCAGTTGGAGACCCAGTACTTC. It yields the protein CASSEQQLETQYF. This chain links TRBV2 with TRBJ2-5; no firm D call. The CDR3 spans 13 residues. Per germline, CDR1 SNHLY and CDR2 FYNNEI. The V end lost 2 bases, the J end lost 5 bases, and 9 bases lay between the germline ends.